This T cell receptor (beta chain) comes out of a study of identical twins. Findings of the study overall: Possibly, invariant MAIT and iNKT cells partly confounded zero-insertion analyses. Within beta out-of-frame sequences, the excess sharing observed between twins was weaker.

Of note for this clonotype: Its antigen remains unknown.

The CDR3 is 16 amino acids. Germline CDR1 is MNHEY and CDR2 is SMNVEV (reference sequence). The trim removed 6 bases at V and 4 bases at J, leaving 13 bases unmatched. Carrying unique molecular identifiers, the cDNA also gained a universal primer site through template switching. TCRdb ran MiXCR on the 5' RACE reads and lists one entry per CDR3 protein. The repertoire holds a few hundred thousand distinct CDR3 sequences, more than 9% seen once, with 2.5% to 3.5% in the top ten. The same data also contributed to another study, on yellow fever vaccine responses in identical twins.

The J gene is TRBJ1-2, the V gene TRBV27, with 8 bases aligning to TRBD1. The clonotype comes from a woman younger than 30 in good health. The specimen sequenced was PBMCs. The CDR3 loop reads CASSPQGEGAVYGYTF. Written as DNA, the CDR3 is TGTGCCAGCAGCCCACAGGGGGAGGGGGCGGTCTATGGCTACACCTTC.